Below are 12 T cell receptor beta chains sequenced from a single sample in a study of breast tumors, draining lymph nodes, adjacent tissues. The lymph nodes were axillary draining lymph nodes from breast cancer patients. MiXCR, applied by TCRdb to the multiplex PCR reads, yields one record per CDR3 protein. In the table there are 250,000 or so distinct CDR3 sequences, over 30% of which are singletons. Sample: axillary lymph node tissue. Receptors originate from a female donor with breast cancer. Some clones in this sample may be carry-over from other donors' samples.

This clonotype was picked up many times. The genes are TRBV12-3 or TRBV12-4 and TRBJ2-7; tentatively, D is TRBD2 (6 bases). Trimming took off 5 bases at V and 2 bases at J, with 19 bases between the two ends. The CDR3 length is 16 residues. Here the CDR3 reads CASSPLGSGSPYEQYF. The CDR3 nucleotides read TGTGCCAGCAGTCCCTTGGGAAGCGGGTCGCCCTACGAGCAGTACTTC.

CDR3 nucleotide sequence: TGTGCCAGCAGTTACTCTCCGGGACTAGCCGTAAACACCGGGGAGCTGTTTTTT. Its protein is CASSYSPGLAVNTGELFF. This chain connects TRBV6-5 to TRBJ2-2; the match to TRBD2 covers 9 bases. CDR1 and CDR2 from the germline V gene are MNHEY and SVGAGI. The CDR3 has 18 amino acids. Trimming took 0 bases from V and 2 from J; bases not matched to a gene: 7.

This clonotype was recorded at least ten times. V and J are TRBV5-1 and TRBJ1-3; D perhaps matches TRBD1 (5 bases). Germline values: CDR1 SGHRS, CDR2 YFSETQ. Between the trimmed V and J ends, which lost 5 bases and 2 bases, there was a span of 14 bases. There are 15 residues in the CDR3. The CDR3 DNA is TGCGCCAGCAGGCGACAGCCCGGGGCTGGAAACACCATATATTTT. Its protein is CASRRQPGAGNTIYF.

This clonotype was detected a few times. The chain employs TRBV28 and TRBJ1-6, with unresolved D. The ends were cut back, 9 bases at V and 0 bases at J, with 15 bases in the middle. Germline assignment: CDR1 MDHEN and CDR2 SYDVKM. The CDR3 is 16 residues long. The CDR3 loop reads CASNPRLSSYNSPLHF. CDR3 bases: TGTGCCAGTAATCCCAGATTGAGCTCCTATAATTCACCCCTCCACTTT.

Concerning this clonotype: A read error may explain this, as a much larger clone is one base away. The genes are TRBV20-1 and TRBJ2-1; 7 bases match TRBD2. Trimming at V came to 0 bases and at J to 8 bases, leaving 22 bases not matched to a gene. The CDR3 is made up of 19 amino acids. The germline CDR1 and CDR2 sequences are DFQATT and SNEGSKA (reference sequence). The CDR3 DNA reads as TGCAGTGCTAGAGACCCCTATAAACTAGTGGGAGGGAGGTACGATGAGCAGTTCTTC. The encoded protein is CSARDPYKLVGGRYDEQFF.

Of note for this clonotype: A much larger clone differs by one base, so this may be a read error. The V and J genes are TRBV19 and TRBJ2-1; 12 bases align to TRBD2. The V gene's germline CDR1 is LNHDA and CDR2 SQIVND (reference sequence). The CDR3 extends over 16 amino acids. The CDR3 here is CASSPTSGSTYNEQSF. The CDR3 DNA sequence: TGTGCCAGTAGTCCGACTAGCGGGAGTACCTACAATGAGCAGTCCTTC.

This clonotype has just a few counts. The CDR3 DNA follows: TGTGCCAGCAGTTTATCGTGGGGGGTAGCAGATACGCAGTATTTT. It translates to CASSLSWGVADTQYF. The chain is built from TRBV27 and TRBJ2-3, with D possibly being TRBD2 (6 bases). The germline V gene has CDR1 MNHEY and CDR2 SMNVEV (reference sequence). The CDR3 extends over 15 amino acids. V lost 0 bases, J lost 4 bases, and 11 bases lay in between.

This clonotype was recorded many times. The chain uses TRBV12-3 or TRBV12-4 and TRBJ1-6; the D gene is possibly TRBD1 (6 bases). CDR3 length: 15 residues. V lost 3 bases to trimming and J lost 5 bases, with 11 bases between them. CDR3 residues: CASSLGGQDNSPLHF. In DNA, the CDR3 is TGTGCCAGCAGTTTGGGGGGCCAGGATAATTCACCCCTCCACTTT.

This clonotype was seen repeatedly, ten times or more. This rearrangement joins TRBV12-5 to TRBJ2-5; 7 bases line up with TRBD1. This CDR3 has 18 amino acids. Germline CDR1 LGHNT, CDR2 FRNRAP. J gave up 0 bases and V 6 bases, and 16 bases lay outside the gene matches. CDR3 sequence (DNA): TGTGCTAGTGGCGCCTCCCCCGTAGACAGGGTCAACCAAGAGACCCAGTACTTC. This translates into CASGASPVDRVNQETQYF.

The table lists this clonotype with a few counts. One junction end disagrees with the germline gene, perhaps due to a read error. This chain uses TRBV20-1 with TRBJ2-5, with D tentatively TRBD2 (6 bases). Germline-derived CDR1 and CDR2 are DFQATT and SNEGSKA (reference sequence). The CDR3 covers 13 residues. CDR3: CSAAGTRQEAQYF. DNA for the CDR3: TGCAGTGCTGCCGGGACTCGCCAAGAGGCCCAGTACTTC.

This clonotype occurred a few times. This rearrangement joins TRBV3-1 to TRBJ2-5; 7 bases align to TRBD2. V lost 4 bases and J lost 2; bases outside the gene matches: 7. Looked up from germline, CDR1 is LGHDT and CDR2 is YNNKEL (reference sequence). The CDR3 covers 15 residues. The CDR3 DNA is TGTGCCAGCAGCCGATCTAGCGGAGCACAAGAGACCCAGTACTTC. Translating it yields CASSRSSGAQETQYF.

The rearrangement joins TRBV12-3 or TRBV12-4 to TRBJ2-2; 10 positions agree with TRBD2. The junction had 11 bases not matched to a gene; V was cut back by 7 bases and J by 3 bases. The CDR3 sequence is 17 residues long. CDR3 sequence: CASTRTSGQSYTGELFF. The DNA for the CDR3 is TGTGCCAGCACCCGGACTAGCGGCCAGTCCTACACCGGGGAGCTGTTTTTT.